The rows below give T cell receptor beta chains drawn from one sample of a study of shared clonotypes between healthy human individuals. The repertoire was sequenced with immunoSEQ multiplex PCR; TCRdb's copy has only in-frame clones and lacks some. This table holds roughly 1 million clones, 75% to 85% found once. Sequenced input: memory CD4+ T cells from PBMCs. These receptors all come from a man between 18 and 35 years old in good health. Some clones in this sample may be carry-over from other donors' samples. Each CDR3 is given with its conserved first and last residue. Each record gives: CDR3 protein, CDR3 DNA, D gene, clone size, J gene, V gene. D genes are given only for firm matches. The size field is filled for only some rows; it gives once, few, many or a size class.

CDR3: CASRQQGATNEKLFF
DNA: TGCGCCAGCAGGCAACAGGGCGCAACTAATGAAAAACTGTTTTTT
D: NA
size: NA
J: TRBJ1-4
V: TRBV5-1

CDR3: CAWSVVSGTDTQYF
DNA: TGTGCCTGGAGTGTGGTGAGCGGCACAGATACGCAGTATTTT
D: NA
size: NA
J: TRBJ2-3
V: TRBV30

CDR3: CASSERASYEQYF
DNA: TGTGCCAGCAGTGAACGGGCCTCATACGAGCAGTACTTC
D: NA
size: NA
J: TRBJ2-7
V: TRBV25-1

CDR3: CASSFRDLTEAFF
DNA: TGTGCCAGCAGCTTTAGGGATTTAACTGAAGCTTTCTTT
D: NA
size: NA
J: TRBJ1-1
V: TRBV7-9

CDR3: CAWTPWDRGRGGELFF
DNA: TGTGCCTGGACTCCTTGGGACAGGGGGCGAGGCGGGGAGCTGTTTTTT
D: TRBD1
size: NA
J: TRBJ2-2
V: TRBV30

CDR3: CASSDDREDTNEKLFF
DNA: TGTGCCAGCAGCGACGACAGGGAAGATACTAATGAAAAACTGTTTTTT
D: NA
size: NA
J: TRBJ1-4
V: TRBV21-1

CDR3: CASSYGGQGYEQYF
DNA: TGTGCCAGCAGTTACGGGGGACAGGGCTACGAGCAGTACTTC
D: TRBD1
size: NA
J: TRBJ2-7
V: TRBV6-5

CDR3: CASSLRLTSDEQFF
DNA: TGTGCCAGCAGCTTACGTTTGACTAGCGATGAGCAGTTCTTC
D: TRBD2
size: few
J: TRBJ2-1
V: TRBV7-6

CDR3: CASGPPGVNEKLFF
DNA: TGTGCCAGCGGGCCACCAGGGGTTAATGAAAAACTGTTTTTT
D: NA
size: once
J: TRBJ1-4
V: TRBV14

CDR3: CASSQLHGGGNRNTEAFF
DNA: TGCGCCAGCAGCCAACTCCACGGGGGGGGGAATAGGAACACTGAAGCTTTCTTT
D: NA
size: NA
J: TRBJ1-1
V: TRBV4-1

CDR3: CASSLKSQGSTDTQYF
DNA: TGCGCCAGCAGCTTGAAGTCTCAGGGAAGCACAGATACGCAGTATTTT
D: NA
size: NA
J: TRBJ2-3
V: TRBV5-1

CDR3: CAIVGDQPQHF
DNA: TGTGCCATCGTCGGAGATCAGCCCCAGCATTTT
D: NA
size: few
J: TRBJ1-5
V: TRBV11-2

CDR3: CASSTGAAYQETQYF
DNA: TGTGCCAGCAGCACAGGGGCCGCATACCAAGAGACCCAGTACTTC
D: TRBD1
size: NA
J: TRBJ2-5
V: TRBV6-1

CDR3: CASEGSASGNAYEQYF
DNA: TGTGCCAGCGAGGGCAGCGCTAGCGGGAACGCCTACGAGCAGTACTTC
D: TRBD2
size: once
J: TRBJ2-7
V: TRBV18

CDR3: CASSVLPTGTGGVSEKLFF
DNA: TGTGCCAGCAGTGTTCTACCCACCGGGACAGGGGGCGTGAGTGAAAAACTGTTTTTT
D: TRBD1
size: NA
J: TRBJ1-4
V: TRBV6-1

CDR3: CASSPRGSGRSTGELFF
DNA: TGTGCCAGCAGCCCACGGGGGAGCGGGAGGTCCACCGGGGAGCTGTTTTTT
D: TRBD2
size: NA
J: TRBJ2-2
V: TRBV7-3

CDR3: CASLAGSTDTQYF
DNA: TGCGCCTCATTAGCGGGAAGCACAGATACGCAGTATTTT
D: TRBD2
size: NA
J: TRBJ2-3
V: TRBV5-1

CDR3: CASSPPGNTIYF
DNA: TGTGCCAGCAGCCCCCCTGGAAACACCATATATTTT
D: NA
size: NA
J: TRBJ1-3
V: TRBV28

CDR3: CASSLVRETQYF
DNA: TGTGCCAGCAGCTTAGTGAGGGAGACCCAGTACTTC
D: NA
size: few
J: TRBJ2-5
V: TRBV7-2

CDR3: CASMSGGSSGNTIYF
DNA: TGTGCCAGCATGTCGGGAGGGTCCTCTGGAAACACCATATATTTT
D: NA
size: NA
J: TRBJ1-3
V: TRBV28

CDR3: CASIEPGTGRHQPQHF
DNA: TGTGCCAGCATTGAACCCGGGACAGGGAGGCATCAGCCCCAGCATTTT
D: TRBD1
size: NA
J: TRBJ1-5
V: TRBV28

CDR3: CAWSVGVGTVNEKLFF
DNA: TGTGCCTGGAGTGTAGGGGTCGGTACGGTTAATGAAAAACTGTTTTTT
D: NA
size: NA
J: TRBJ1-4
V: TRBV30

CDR3: CASSLQASGTSTDTQYF
DNA: TGCGCCAGCAGCTTGCAGGCTAGCGGGACTAGCACAGATACGCAGTATTTT
D: TRBD2
size: many
J: TRBJ2-3
V: TRBV5-1

CDR3: CASSSSPLAGSTDTQYF
DNA: TGTGCCAGCAGCTCCTCTCCACTAGCGGGCAGCACAGATACGCAGTATTTT
D: TRBD2
size: few
J: TRBJ2-3
V: TRBV25-1

CDR3: CASSHRSTEAFF
DNA: TGTGCCAGCAGCCACCGGAGCACTGAAGCTTTCTTT
D: NA
size: NA
J: TRBJ1-1
V: TRBV6-6

CDR3: CASSEAGTRDRGLSGANVLTF
DNA: TGTGCCAGCAGTGAAGCGGGGACGAGGGACAGGGGGCTATCTGGGGCCAACGTCCTGACTTTC
D: TRBD1
size: few
J: TRBJ2-6
V: TRBV6-1

CDR3: CASSLLQGAGEQYF
DNA: TGTGCCAGCTCACTCCTACAGGGGGCGGGCGAGCAGTACTTC
D: TRBD1
size: few
J: TRBJ2-7
V: TRBV18

CDR3: CASRPTGPYEQYF
DNA: TGTGCCAGCAGACCGACGGGACCCTACGAGCAGTACTTC
D: NA
size: once
J: TRBJ2-7
V: TRBV7-8